Shown below are 14 T cell receptor beta chains from a single sample sequenced in a study of control samples from healthy donors and cancer patients. Sequencing was performed with immunoSEQ multiplex PCR; in TCRdb, only in-frame clones are kept and a portion is missing. The sample shows around 130,000 clones, more than 85% of them seen only once. Sample: PBMCs. Receptors originate from a man aged 50 or older with head and neck cancer.

This chain connects TRBV7-9 to TRBJ1-4; 8 nucleotides line up with TRBD1. The CDR3 runs 16 residues. Per germline, CDR1 SEHNR and CDR2 FQNEAQ (reference sequence). V lost 2 bases, J lost 0 bases, and 2 bases stayed unmatched. CDR3 loop: CASSLTGGATNEKLFF. The CDR3 coding sequence is TGTGCCAGCAGCTTAACAGGGGGAGCAACTAATGAAAAACTGTTTTTT.

The genes are TRBV28 and TRBJ1-1; 7 bases are shared with TRBD1. With V trimmed by 2 bases and J by 6 bases, 15 bases remained unmatched. There are 17 residues in the CDR3. CDR1 and CDR2 (germline): MDHEN, SYDVKM. The CDR3 bases are TGTGCCAGCAGTTTACTCAGTAAGGGGGCTAGAGGGGCTGAAGCTTTCTTT. This gives the protein CASSLLSKGARGAEAFF.

The chain uses TRBV3-1 (or the pseudogene TRBV3-2) and TRBJ1-1; no definite D call. V dropped 2 bases and J dropped 3 bases, with 7 bases sitting between them. Germline CDR1 and CDR2: LGHDT and YNNKEL (reference sequence). This CDR3 comprises 13 residues. CDR3 nucleotides: TGTGCCAGCAGCCAACAGAAATACACTGAAGCTTTCTTT. Translated: CASSQQKYTEAFF.

This chain joins TRBV5-4 and TRBJ1-3, with D perhaps TRBD1 (5 bases). The germline V and J ends were trimmed by 0 bases and 0 bases, with 16 bases remaining between them. CDR1 is SGHNT and CDR2 is YYREEE in the germline V gene (reference sequence). The CDR3 totals 18 residues. This CDR3 reads CASSLDREGSYSGNTIYF. CDR3 bases: TGTGCCAGCAGCTTGGACCGGGAGGGGAGTTACTCTGGAAACACCATATATTTT.

This chain joins TRBV6-1 and TRBJ1-1; no definite D call. Per the germline V gene, CDR1 is MNHNS and CDR2 is SASEGT. The CDR3 is 11 amino acids. Trimming shortened V by 1 base and J by 7 bases, and 4 bases separated the two germline ends. The CDR3, as DNA: TGTGCCAGCAGTGAAGGAGGTGAAGCTTTCTTT. Amino acid sequence: CASSEGGEAFF.

The J gene is TRBJ2-7, the V gene TRBV7-3; 14 bases are shared with TRBD2. Germline CDR1 and CDR2: SGHTA and FQGTGA. The CDR3 runs 15 residues. With V trimmed by 4 bases and J by 5 bases, 4 bases remained unmatched. The CDR3 loop reads CASSSGLAGGHEQYF. The CDR3, as DNA: TGTGCCAGCAGCTCCGGACTAGCGGGGGGCCACGAGCAGTACTTC.

The CDR3 nucleotides are TGCGCCAGCAGCCAGTACAGGGGCCGTCCTTACGAGCAGTACTTC. As protein: CASSQYRGRPYEQYF. The V call is TRBV4-1, the J call TRBJ2-7, with TRBD1 matching 7 bases. The CDR3 covers 15 residues. Germline values: CDR1 MGHRA, CDR2 YSYEKL. V was pared by 3 bases and J by 4 bases, with 9 bases of the junction left unmatched.

In DNA form, the CDR3 reads TGTGCCAGCAGTTATAAACCTAGCGGGGGGGCCATTCAGCAGTTCTTC. This codes for CASSYKPSGGAIQQFF. The chain joins TRBV6-5 to TRBJ2-1; 12 nucleotides line up with TRBD2. J was trimmed by 11 bases and V by 3 bases; bases with no gene match: 11. The germline gives CDR1 MNHEY, CDR2 SVGAGI. The CDR3 covers 16 residues.

J is TRBJ1-2 and V is TRBV12-3 or TRBV12-4; the D is unclear. This CDR3 is 13 amino acids long. V was shortened by 1 base and J by 3 bases, with 6 bases between the two germline ends. The CDR3 DNA reads as TGTGCCAGCAGTTTAGGGTTGCACTATGGCTACACCTTC. It is translated as CASSLGLHYGYTF.

The V and J genes are TRBV24-1 and TRBJ2-5; TRBD2 aligns across 8 bases. The CDR3 covers 14 residues. Germline loops: CDR1 KGHDR, CDR2 SFDVKD. V trimming: 5 bases; J trimming: 5 bases; junction bases outside the gene matches: 6. The CDR3 region is CATSAGGSAETQYF. In nucleotides, the CDR3 is TGTGCCACCAGTGCGGGGGGGTCGGCGGAGACCCAGTACTTC.

The genes are TRBV5-1 and TRBJ2-2; TRBD1 or TRBD2 may be the D gene (6 bases each). This CDR3 spans 16 amino acids. Germline values: CDR1 SGHRS, CDR2 YFSETQ. Trimming shortened V by 2 bases and J by 5 bases, and 16 bases separated the two germline ends. In DNA, the CDR3 is TGCGCCAGCAGCTTCCGGGGCCTAGGGGGGACCGGGGAGCTGTTTTTT. It is translated as CASSFRGLGGTGELFF.

J is TRBJ2-5 and V is TRBV30; no firm D call. Germline V CDR1 and CDR2: GTSNPN, SVGIG (reference sequence). There are 13 residues in the CDR3. V was clipped by 0 bases and J by 2 bases, with 7 bases between them. CDR3 protein: CAWSVQLQETQYF. For the CDR3, the DNA is TGTGCCTGGAGTGTACAGCTACAAGAGACCCAGTACTTC. Drawing the rest from reference TRBV30 and TRBJ2-5, the complete variable domain is SQTIHQWPATLVQPVGSPLSLECTVEGTSNPNLYWYRQAAGRGLQLLFYSVGIGQISSEVPQNLSASRPQDRQFILSSKKLLLSDSGFYLCAWSVQLQETQYFGPGTRLLVL.

V usage is TRBV7-9 and J usage is TRBJ2-1, with TRBD1 as a possible D gene (5 bases). The germline V and J ends were trimmed by 3 bases and 8 bases, with 20 bases remaining between them. This CDR3 is 16 amino acids long. CDR1 is SEHNR and CDR2 is FQNEAQ in the germline V gene (reference sequence). The CDR3 protein is CASSFKWGLTRDEQFF. The CDR3 DNA reads as TGTGCCAGCAGCTTTAAATGGGGCCTGACAAGGGATGAGCAGTTCTTC.

The genes are TRBV28 and TRBJ1-2; D gene ambiguous. Trimming stripped 3 bases from V and 3 bases from J, with 8 bases between. The CDR3 length is 13 residues. Germline CDR1 reads MDHEN; CDR2 reads SYDVKM. The CDR3 DNA reads as TGTGCCAGCAGTTTGGAGGGATACTATGGCTACACCTTC. It specifies CASSLEGYYGYTF.